This T cell receptor (beta chain) was identified during a study of T-cell reconstitution after alpha-beta-depleted transplantation in children. Study-wide points: For some patients, TCRbeta diversity was high at day 60 because of recipient T cells and thymic progenitors that survived. At one year after transplant, newly produced T cells mostly accounted for T-cell counts and diversity. Alpha-beta T cells about two months after transplant reportedly derived from several hundred expanded graft clones.

Using unique molecular identifiers, the investigators prepared the TCRbeta library. In TCRdb, the PCR reads were re-called with MiXCR into one record per CDR3 protein. The table lists about 980,000 distinct CDR3 sequences, about 26% of them singletons. The CDR3 consists of 15 residues. V shed 5 bases and J shed 4 bases, with 15 bases lying between them. This clonotype was picked up a small number of times. Its antigen is unidentified. The sequence derives from a boy in the first two years of life who had a stem cell transplant for SCID, so the T cells may come from the graft donor. V gene TRBV12-3 or TRBV12-4 combines with J gene TRBJ1-3; D is possibly TRBD1 (5 bases). The starting material was PBMCs, mostly from graft donor cells, obtained 360 days after TCRalphabeta/CD19-depleted stem cell transplant. CDR3 residues: CASSLAGAVGNTIYF. Written as DNA, the CDR3 is TGTGCCAGCAGTCTCGCCGGGGCCGTAGGAAACACCATATATTTT.